The source of this TCR beta chain is a study of T cell responses to AZD1222 COVID-19 vaccine. General study results and limits: In the spike-specific TCR repertoire, nearly half reportedly target unmutated variant regions. When two AZD1222 doses had been given, Spike-specific TCR breadth and depth rose. It should be noted that donors were predominantly white British and more often female, and clonal diversity was possibly underestimated.

In the case of this clone: The antigen remains undetermined.

This table comes from immunoSEQ multiplex PCR, and its TCRdb copy is limited to in-frame clones, with some not included. Of 120,000 or so clones listed, approximately 90% were seen once; the top ten hold around 3.3%. This CDR3 contains 16 residues. The germline CDR1 and CDR2 sequences are SGHNT and YENEEA. With 5 bases removed from V and 1 base from J, the gap between germline ends came to 16 bases. The receptor's source is an adult in good health. The material sequenced was peripheral blood, taken on day 0 of AZD1222 vaccination. The V and J genes are TRBV11-3 and TRBJ2-3, with a tentative D call TRBD2 (7 bases). CDR3 sequence: CASSRGTTYRTDTQYF. The CDR3 DNA follows: TGTGCCAGCAGCAGGGGGACTACCTACCGCACAGATACGCAGTATTTT.